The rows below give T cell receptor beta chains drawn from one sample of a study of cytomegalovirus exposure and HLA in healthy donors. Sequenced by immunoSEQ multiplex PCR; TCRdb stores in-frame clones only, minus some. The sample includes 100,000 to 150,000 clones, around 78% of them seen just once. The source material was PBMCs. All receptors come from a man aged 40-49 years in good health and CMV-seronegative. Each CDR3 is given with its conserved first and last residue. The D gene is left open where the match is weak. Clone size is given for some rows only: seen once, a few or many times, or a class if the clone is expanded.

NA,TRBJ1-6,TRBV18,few,TGTGCCAGCTCACCATCGCTAGATTCACCCCTCCACTTT,CASSPSLDSPLHF
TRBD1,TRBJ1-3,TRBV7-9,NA,TGTTCCAGCAGCGAGGGGACAGTTGGAAACACCATATATTTT,CSSSEGTVGNTIYF
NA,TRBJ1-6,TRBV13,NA,TGTGCCAGCAACTTGGGGCCCAGCTCCTATAATTCACCCCTCCACTTT,CASNLGPSSYNSPLHF
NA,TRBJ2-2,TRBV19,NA,TGTGCCAGTAGATATACCCCGGCGGGGAACACCGGGGAGCTGTTTTTT,CASRYTPAGNTGELFF
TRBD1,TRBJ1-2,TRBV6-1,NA,TGCGCCACCGGGACAGGGGGCGATTCCTTTGGCTACACCTTC,CATGTGGDSFGYTF
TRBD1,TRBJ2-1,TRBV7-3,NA,TGTGCCAGCAGCAATCGGGACAGACAATCCTACAATGAGCAGTTCTTC,CASSNRDRQSYNEQFF
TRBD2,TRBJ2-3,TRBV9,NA,TGTGCCAGCAGCGAGGGGGCCAGCGGGGGGGCTCATACGCAGTATTTT,CASSEGASGGAHTQYF
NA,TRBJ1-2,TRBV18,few,TGTGCCAGCTCACCGCGAGGGGAGGTGCATGGCTACACCTTC,CASSPRGEVHGYTF
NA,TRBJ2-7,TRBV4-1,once,TGCGCCAGCAGCCAAGGCAGAGGAGGGGGCCGTTACGAGCAGTACTTC,CASSQGRGGGRYEQYF
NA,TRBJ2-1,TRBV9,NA,TGTGCCAGCAGCGCATACGGGGGCTCCTACAATGAGCAGTTCTTC,CASSAYGGSYNEQFF
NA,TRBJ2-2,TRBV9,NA,TGTGCCAGCAGCGTAGGGGGAACAGGGGAGGTATCCGGGGAGCTGTTTTTT,CASSVGGTGEVSGELFF
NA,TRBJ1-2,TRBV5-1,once,TGCGCCAGCAGCTTGGCAGGGGCTATCTATGGCTACACCTTC,CASSLAGAIYGYTF
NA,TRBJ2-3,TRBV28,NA,TGTGCCAGCAGTAAAGGACTCACAGATACGCAGTATTTT,CASSKGLTDTQYF
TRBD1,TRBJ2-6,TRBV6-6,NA,TGTGCCAGCAGACAGGGGGCGCCCGGGGCCAACGTCCTGACTTTC,CASRQGAPGANVLTF
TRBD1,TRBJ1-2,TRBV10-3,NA,TGTGCCATCACCTTGGACAGGAACTATGGCTACACCTTC,CAITLDRNYGYTF
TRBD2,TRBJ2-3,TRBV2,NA,TGTGCCAGCAGGACAACCGGAGGACTAGCGGGGATAGGTAGCACAGATACGCAGTATTTT,CASRTTGGLAGIGSTDTQYF
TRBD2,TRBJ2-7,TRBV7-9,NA,TGTGCCAGCAGCTCCGGGACTAGCGGGGAGTACGAGCAGTACTTC,CASSSGTSGEYEQYF
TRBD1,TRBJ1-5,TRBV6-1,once,TGTGCCAGCAGTCCGTTGACAGGGCTCCAGCATTTT,CASSPLTGLQHF
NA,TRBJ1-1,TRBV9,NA,TGTGCCAGCAGCGTCGGGACATCGGATGAAGCTTTCTTT,CASSVGTSDEAFF
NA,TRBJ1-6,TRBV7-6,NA,TGTGCCAGCAGCCCGGGGGGATCCTATAATTCACCCCTCCACTTT,CASSPGGSYNSPLHF
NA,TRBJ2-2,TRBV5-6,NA,TGTGCCAGCAGCAAACAGGAAAACACCGGGGAGCTGTTTTTT,CASSKQENTGELFF
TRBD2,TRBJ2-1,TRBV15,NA,TGTGCCACCAGAGCGGGGGGGCCGGGCAATGAGCAGTTCTTC,CATRAGGPGNEQFF
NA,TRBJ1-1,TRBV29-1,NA,TGCAGCTTCGCGGGGTGGAGTACTGAAGCTTTCTTT,CSFAGWSTEAFF
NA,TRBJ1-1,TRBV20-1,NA,TGCAGTGCAGCAGCGAGCACTGAAGCTTTCTTT,CSAAASTEAFF
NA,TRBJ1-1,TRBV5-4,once,TGTGCCAGCAGGTCAGGGGAAACTGAAGCTTTCTTT,CASRSGETEAFF
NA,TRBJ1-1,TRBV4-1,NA,TGCGCCAGCAACCTAGACAGGTTCGGCACTGAAGCTTTCTTT,CASNLDRFGTEAFF